This passage covers 13 T cell receptor beta chains from one sample sequenced in a study of blood T cell repertoires in COVID-19. TCRdb's table, derived via immunoSEQ multiplex PCR, lists solely in-frame clones and lacks some. The data hold approximately 270,000 clones, with 70% to 90% observed a single time. Sequencing used PBMCs or T cells enriched from blood (not recorded which). These receptors were taken from a woman in her 30s who had recovered from COVID-19.

This clone has a single count. The V and J genes are TRBV9 and TRBJ2-3; 8 nucleotides align to TRBD2. Germline values: CDR1 SGDLS, CDR2 YYNGEE. This CDR3 spans 17 amino acids. Losses at the gene ends were 3 bases for V and 2 bases for J; bases not matched to a gene: 11. CDR3 sequence: CASSETSGGRLTDTQYF. Written as DNA, the CDR3 is TGTGCCAGCAGCGAGACGTCGGGCGGGAGGCTCACAGATACGCAGTATTTT.

The chain couples TRBV25-1 to TRBJ2-5, with TRBD1 as a possible D gene (6 bases). Trimming removed 7 bases from V and 10 bases from J, with 13 bases in between. The CDR3 runs 11 residues. Per germline, CDR1 MGHDK and CDR2 SYGVNS. The CDR3 reads CASTEGDHQYF. CDR3 nucleotides: TGTGCCAGCACCGAGGGGGACCACCAGTACTTC.

In its sample, this clone was seen a few times. This chain connects TRBV10-3 to TRBJ1-2; D not certain. Trimming took 6 bases from V and 0 from J, leaving 20 bases between them. Germline CDR1 and CDR2: ENHRY and SYGVKD. This CDR3 is 17 amino acids long. CDR3 DNA: TGTGCCATCAGGGACTTAGAAGGGTTCCAAGCTAACTATGGCTACACCTTC. Protein product: CAIRDLEGFQANYGYTF.

This clone was counted only a few times. The rearrangement uses TRBV29-1 and TRBJ2-7; D may be TRBD2 (6 bases). V lost 1 base, J lost 9 bases, and 19 bases lay in between. Germline V gives CDR1 SQVTM, CDR2 ANQGSEA. The CDR3 has 14 residues. The CDR3 protein is CSVEVYAGGIVQYF. The CDR3 DNA follows: TGCAGCGTTGAAGTCTACGCCGGGGGTATTGTGCAGTACTTC.

A note on this clone: The junction does not match germline at one end; this may be a read error. The V call is TRBV7-9, the J call TRBJ2-7; D is possibly TRBD2 (5 bases). The V gene's germline CDR1 is SEHNR and CDR2 FQNEAQ (reference sequence). The CDR3 has 11 amino acids. The CDR3 DNA follows: TGTGCCAGCAGCTTATCCGGGGTCGGGAACTTC. This sequence encodes CASSLSGVGNF.

This clone appeared a single time. The chain has TRBV6-5 and TRBJ1-5; possible D gene TRBD1, 6 bases. This CDR3 is 13 amino acids long. Trimming took off 8 bases at V and 3 bases at J, with 11 bases between the two ends. CDR1 is MNHEY, CDR2 SVGAGI, per germline. CDR3 sequence reads: CASAGDNNQPQHF. CDR3 nucleotides: TGTGCCAGCGCGGGGGACAACAATCAGCCCCAGCATTTT.

The genes are TRBV10-3 and TRBJ2-5, with 11 bases lining up with TRBD2. Germline CDR1 reads ENHRY; CDR2 reads SYGVKD. Germline trimming cut 4 bases from V and 5 bases from J; bases unmatched to any gene: 3. CDR3 length: 14 amino acids. CDR3 amino acids: CAISGSSGGETQYF. The CDR3 nucleotides are TGTGCCATCAGTGGATCTAGCGGGGGGGAGACCCAGTACTTC.

The chain recombines TRBV29-1 with TRBJ2-5, with TRBD1 identical over 10 bases. This CDR3 has 15 amino acids. V gave up 5 bases and J gave up 1 base; unmatched junction bases: 7. The germline V gene has CDR1 SQVTM and CDR2 ANQGSEA. The CDR3 reads CSVTRDRGFQETQYF. CDR3 in DNA: TGCAGCGTTACCCGGGACAGGGGCTTCCAAGAGACCCAGTACTTC. The full variable domain, its missing parts supplied by reference TRBV29-1 and TRBJ2-5, is SAVISQKPSRDICQRGTSLTIQCQVDSQVTMMFWYRQQPGQSLTLIATANQGSEATYESGFVIDKFPISRPNLTFSTLTVSNMSPEDSSIYLCSVTRDRGFQETQYFGPGTRLLVL.

This chain uses TRBV3-1 (or the pseudogene TRBV3-2) with TRBJ2-7; 7 bases are shared with TRBD2. Trimming at V came to 4 bases and at J to 1 base, leaving 7 bases not matched to a gene. Germline assignment: CDR1 LGHDT and CDR2 YNNKEL (reference sequence). The CDR3 extends over 15 amino acids. The CDR3 region is CASSPGDYQSYEQYF. CDR3 coding DNA: TGTGCCAGCAGCCCGGGGGACTACCAATCCTACGAGCAGTACTTC.

J is TRBJ2-3 and V is TRBV10-3, with D unresolved. CDR3 length: 14 residues. Trimming removed 5 bases from V and 1 base from J, with 10 bases in between. Per germline, CDR1 ENHRY and CDR2 SYGVKD. CDR3 coding DNA: TGTGCCATCAGTTGGTCTCAGGGCACAGATACGCAGTATTTT. Translation: CAISWSQGTDTQYF.

The chain carries TRBV29-1 and TRBJ1-1; D is unclear. Germline CDR1 and CDR2: SQVTM and ANQGSEA. This CDR3 comprises 11 residues. Trimming pared 3 bases from V and 8 bases from J, leaving 10 bases between. The CDR3 bases are TGCAGCGTTGAGGCCCAGACAGAAGCTTTCTTT. Amino acids: CSVEAQTEAFF.

The chain combines TRBV19 with TRBJ2-1; 7 positions agree with TRBD1. The junction had 4 bases not matched to a gene; V was cut back by 2 bases and J by 6 bases. CDR1 and CDR2 from the germline V gene are LNHDA and SQIVND (reference sequence). This CDR3 comprises 14 residues. CDR3 amino acids: CASSIKGGSNEQFF. In nucleotides, the CDR3 is TGTGCCAGTAGTATAAAAGGGGGCAGCAATGAGCAGTTCTTC.

J is TRBJ2-7 and V is TRBV27; 9 bases are a match to TRBD1. Germline V lookup: CDR1 MNHEY, CDR2 SMNVEV (reference sequence). The CDR3 is 13 amino acids. Unmatched junction bases numbered 4, after V lost 4 bases and J lost 6 bases. The DNA of the CDR3 is TGTGCCAGCAGTTCGGCGACAGGGGGCGAGCAGTACTTC. Protein product: CASSSATGGEQYF.